Sequencing of this T cell receptor beta chain was carried out in a study of cytomegalovirus exposure and HLA in healthy donors listed by TCRdb under 2017. The study in broad terms: An earlier analysis of approximately 640 of the donors reported 276 Gb of sequence data and 117 million unique TCR beta sequences from 150 million to 200 million T cells. Approximately 300 gigabases of sequencing data and 70 million to 100 million unique TCR sequences made up an early release that covered fewer than 650 HLA-typed donors. Of the roughly 420 genotyped donors, approximately 80% were placed in the genetic ancestry cluster associated with self-reported Caucasian donors. The study aimed to test whether cataloging public T cell receptors could reveal signatures of past pathogen exposure. The T cell repertoires of some 670 subjects were profiled by immunosequencing and related to cytomegalovirus serostatus. Besides the first cohort of around 670 subjects, a separate validation cohort made up of 120 different subjects was used. To predict cytomegalovirus infection status, the study combined high-throughput TCR immunosequencing, statistical association of individual TCRs with disease status, and machine learning. A later analysis re-examined previously published TCR beta repertoires from just over 650 donors and added high-resolution HLA genotyping to investigate patterns of TCR occurrence. Rather than using new phenotypic data, the later analysis identified candidate immune exposures from TCR beta sequences and from how often those sequences occurred across donors. In an earlier analysis of roughly 600 of the donors, high-throughput TCR beta sequencing was used to judge whether each TCR beta V gene segment behaved as functional or pseudogenic. Donor age, sex, ethnicity and CMV serostatus were compiled alongside the repertoire data. In a later genetic analysis, genome-wide SNP genotypes for about 65% of the roughly 700 donors were used, and that subset was treated as a discovery cohort. All discovery cohort repertoires had been generated on a single sequencing platform. HLA typing covered class I and class II loci at four-digit resolution. Typing coverage differed by locus: A, B, C, DRB1 and DQB1 were typed in roughly 620-640 donors, DQA1 in about 510, DPA1 in nearly 610, and DPB1 in 472. Four to six DR-DQ haplotypes were handled as single units for association and clustering, since linkage in the cohort was strong. On average, 235,054 unique TCR beta nucleotide sequences were sequenced per donor among several hundred genotyped donors of the cohort, with roughly 18% of those sequences being non-productive. Here is what the overall study found, with its caveats: Compared with the approximately 600-donor mean, donors in an Asian-associated ancestry cluster had fewer N-insertions in productive TCRs, according to a later genetic analysis. Because HLA typing was missing for some donors at each locus, association tests included only the typed subset. In vitro tests confirmed that a few of the cytomegalovirus-associated TCR beta chains recognize cytomegalovirus antigens. The sequencing pipeline was judged likely to have produced a cluster of highly shared sequence variants as a technical artifact. CMV serostatus was the only immune exposure information available for the cohort. The classifier was reported to diagnose cytomegalovirus status with high specificity and sensitivity in both the original and validation cohorts. A later genetic analysis associated a missense DCLRE1C variant with V-gene and J-gene trimming of TCR beta chains, and an independent cohort replicated the association. Correlated functional status among segregating V segments might reflect linkage disequilibrium, but an unknown experimental factor could not be ruled out. Broadly in line with IMGT annotations, most TCR beta V segments showed up in productive rearrangements about 87% or about 30% of the time in an earlier analysis of 587 of the donors. According to a later analysis, most CMV-associated TCR beta chains appeared to be HLA-restricted, and the HLA associations seemed to be driven largely by CMV exposure. It was suggested by the authors that the approach could potentially be generalized to other disease states and immunological phenotypes. A later analysis found that HLA-associated TCR beta chains were more clonally expanded and had lower generation probabilities than equally common non-associated chains. Roughly uniform sequencing depth across donors was assumed in presence/absence analyses, although this assumption may not hold. Assigning TCR associations to individual alleles was difficult when HLA alleles, especially DR and DQ, strongly co-occurred. Because counts were too low, seventeen rarely observed V segments, including chromosome 9 orphons, were left out of the earlier analysis of some 640 of the donors. Several of the top co-occurrence clusters appeared to be linked to parvovirus B19, influenza, CMV and Epstein-Barr virus, according to a later analysis. A later analysis found that TCR association rates varied across HLA loci, with DRB1 alleles showing the most associated TCRs and HLA-C alleles the fewest. A further reported finding was that TCR beta sequences accurately predicted the HLA-A and HLA-B alleles for most subjects in the first cohort. Some IMGT-functional V segments, including TRBV6-2 and TRBV6-3, could not be distinguished by the 87-base-pair reads and were therefore excluded. At a false discovery rate of 0.05, a later analysis linked around 17,000 TCR beta sequences to specific HLA alleles. In this cohort, only TCR beta chains were sequenced, and detectable features were limited by the absence of alpha or paired-chain data. Across donors, most TCR sequences were observed very rarely, whereas some public TCRs were present in many individuals. The study gave a list of around 170 TCR beta chains associated with cytomegalovirus.

Libraries were built with the immunoSEQ multiplex PCR assay. For the multiplex PCR, a mixture combining 60 forward primers for TCR Vbeta segments and 13 reverse primers for TCR Jbeta segments was used. A multiplex PCR assay on genomic DNA amplified the CDR3 region of rearranged TCR beta genes. The amplified TCR beta libraries were sequenced on the Illumina HiSeq System as 87-base-pair reads. On the authors' methods: A later analysis tallied tens of millions of unique TCR beta chains across the 666 repertoires, and around 9.9 million of those chains were shared by two or more donors. Raw reads were error-corrected and collapsed into unique sequences by a nearest-neighbor algorithm in which closely related sequences were merged to remove PCR and sequencing errors. CDR3 sequences were aligned to IMGT reference sequences to assign V, D and J gene segments. For a sequence to be retained, a match of at least six nucleotides to both a V gene segment and a J gene segment was required. Rearrangements were classified as productive when the CDR3 lacked stop codons and remained in frame with V and J, and all other rearrangements were classified as non-productive. CDR3 was defined according to IMGT convention as the region running from the second conserved V-encoded cysteine to the conserved J-encoded phenylalanine. The earlier analysis of about 590 of the donors excluded sequences that lacked an unambiguous match to a single V gene segment. An earlier analysis of just under 600 of the donors called V segments functional above 56.7% productive rearrangements and segregating when the between-donor standard deviation exceeded 5%. To diagnose cytomegalovirus status from the catalog of TCR beta chain sequences, a statistical classification framework was built. In a later analysis, TCR nucleotide sequences were compared against IMGT/GENE-DB human TR gene sequences so that V and J genes could be assigned. The TCRdist pipeline was used in a later analysis to assign CDR3 sequences and most-parsimonious VDJ recombination scenarios. In a later analysis, each TCR beta chain was defined by its CDR3 amino acid sequence together with its V-gene family, and reads lacking a unique V-gene family were excluded. A later analysis removed nearly 600 highly shared, low-generation-probability nucleotide sequences to deal with suspected cross-contamination and a sequencing artifact. In a later analysis, a clonal expansion index was calculated for each public chain from normalized within-repertoire ranks of inferred template counts. Generation probabilities in a later analysis came from a VDJ recombination model fitted to out-of-frame rearrangements, and those results were checked against IGoR. A later analysis scored TCR-TCR, TCR-HLA and TCR-CMV co-occurrence with hypergeometric tests, applying a repertoire-size bias correction to TCR pairs. A later analysis estimated false discovery rates by permuting HLA or CMV assignments 20 times. A later analysis grouped co-occurring TCRs with DBSCAN, adding TCRdist sequence similarity when clustering within HLA-allele-positive subsets. Co-occurrence clustering excluded repertoires with fewer than 30,000 or more than 120,000 public chains, plus five with anomalous nucleotide sharing. Here the immuneACCESS table is served through TCRdb, limited to in-frame sequences with V and J called. Missing clones are a known gap in these copies; in checked studies unresolved V genes cover under half, and the rest lacks a known reason. V and J calls and clone size are those listed in that table; D and trimming were worked out from the DNA. The sample data list about 130,000 clones, and about 80% of these were observed just once. In total, the top ten clones hold about 4% of the sample.

The CDR3, from cysteine to phenylalanine, totals 14 residues. Left in the record is the CDR3 DNA by itself, 42 bases read in frame from the first base. From a lookup of the germline V gene (reference sequence), CDR1 and CDR2 are MNHEY and SMNVEV. Cut back by 5 bases and 2 bases, the V and J ends lie 10 bases apart. This clone was seen only once. There is no known antigen for this receptor. No much larger clonotype is one base removed from it; base qualities were not supplied. The cohort consisted of some 730 healthy bone marrow donors. At the time of sampling, all cohort members were nominally healthy, though unrecorded immune exposures were likely present. The donor was CMV seronegative and belonged to the group of several hundred seronegative cohort members. A peripheral blood sample was provided by each donor, and peripheral blood mononuclear cells were used for TCR beta sequencing. The Qiagen DNeasy Blood Extraction Kit was used to extract genomic DNA from the blood cell samples.

This TCR came from a woman in her thirties or forties in good health and CMV-seronegative. This chain joins TRBV27 to TRBJ1-5; TRBD1 could be the D gene, as 5 bases match. The sequenced sample consisted of PBMCs. CDR3 protein: CASSGGVGNQPQHF. The base sequence is TGTGCCAGCAGTGGGGGGGTGGGCAATCAGCCCCAGCATTTT.